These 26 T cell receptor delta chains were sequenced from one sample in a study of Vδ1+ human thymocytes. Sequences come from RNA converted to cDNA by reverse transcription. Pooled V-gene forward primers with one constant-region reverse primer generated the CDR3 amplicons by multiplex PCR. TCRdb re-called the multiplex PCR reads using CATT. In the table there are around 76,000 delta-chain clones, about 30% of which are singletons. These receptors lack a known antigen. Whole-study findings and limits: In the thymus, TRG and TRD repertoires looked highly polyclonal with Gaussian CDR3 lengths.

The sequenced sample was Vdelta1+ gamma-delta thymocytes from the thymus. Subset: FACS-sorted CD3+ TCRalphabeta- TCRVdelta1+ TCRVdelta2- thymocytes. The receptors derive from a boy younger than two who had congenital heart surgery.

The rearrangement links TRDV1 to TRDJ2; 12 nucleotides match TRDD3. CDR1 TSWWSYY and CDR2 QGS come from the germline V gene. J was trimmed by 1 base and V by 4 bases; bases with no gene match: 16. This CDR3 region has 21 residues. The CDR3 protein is CALGGIPRWGIRGDLTAQLFF. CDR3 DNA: TGTGCTCTTGGGGGGATTCCTCGCTGGGGGATACGGGGAGATTTGACAGCACAACTCTTCTTT.

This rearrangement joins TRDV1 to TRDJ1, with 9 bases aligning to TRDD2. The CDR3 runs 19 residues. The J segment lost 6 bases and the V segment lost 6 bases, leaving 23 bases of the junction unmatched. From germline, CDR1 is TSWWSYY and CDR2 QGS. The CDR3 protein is CALGLPSYPNLGRTNKLIF. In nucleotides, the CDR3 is TGTGCTCTTGGCCTTCCTTCCTACCCAAATCTAGGCCGTACAAATAAACTCATCTTT.

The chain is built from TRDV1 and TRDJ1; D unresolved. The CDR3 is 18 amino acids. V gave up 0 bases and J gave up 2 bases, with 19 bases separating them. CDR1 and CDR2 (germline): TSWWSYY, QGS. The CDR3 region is CALGELTAVLRWTDKLIF. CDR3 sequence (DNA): TGTGCTCTTGGGGAACTTACAGCGGTACTCAGGTGGACCGATAAACTCATCTTT.

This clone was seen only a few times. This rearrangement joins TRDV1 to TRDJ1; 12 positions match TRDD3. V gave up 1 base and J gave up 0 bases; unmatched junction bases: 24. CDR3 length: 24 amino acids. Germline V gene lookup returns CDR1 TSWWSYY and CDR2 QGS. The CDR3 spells CALGEQYRLYSYWGIPSHTDKLIF. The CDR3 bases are TGTGCTCTTGGGGAACAGTATCGCTTGTACTCGTACTGGGGGATACCCTCCCACACCGATAAACTCATCTTT.

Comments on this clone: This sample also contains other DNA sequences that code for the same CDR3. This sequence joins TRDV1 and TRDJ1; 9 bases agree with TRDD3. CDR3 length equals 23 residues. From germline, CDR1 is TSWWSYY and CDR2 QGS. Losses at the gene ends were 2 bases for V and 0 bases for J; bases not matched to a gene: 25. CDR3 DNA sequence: TGTGCTCTTGGGGAAAGGCCTACCAGGGTGGTCTTACTGGGGGACGAGTACACCGATAAACTCATCTTT. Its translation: CALGERPTRVVLLGDEYTDKLIF.

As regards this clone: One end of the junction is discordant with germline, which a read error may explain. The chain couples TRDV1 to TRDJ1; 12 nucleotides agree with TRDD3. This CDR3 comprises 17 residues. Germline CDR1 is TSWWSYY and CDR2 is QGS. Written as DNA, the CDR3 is TGTGCTCTTGGGGACACTCTTACTGGGGGATACACCGATAACCTCATCTTT. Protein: CALGDTLTGGYTDNLIF.

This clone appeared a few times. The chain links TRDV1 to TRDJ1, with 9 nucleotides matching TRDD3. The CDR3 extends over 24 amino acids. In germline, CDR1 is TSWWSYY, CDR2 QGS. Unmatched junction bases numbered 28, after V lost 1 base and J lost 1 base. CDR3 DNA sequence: TGTGCTCTTGGGGAACGATTCCCAGGCCTATGGGACGTACTGGGGGACGTTCCCACCGATAAACTCATCTTT. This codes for CALGERFPGLWDVLGDVPTDKLIF.

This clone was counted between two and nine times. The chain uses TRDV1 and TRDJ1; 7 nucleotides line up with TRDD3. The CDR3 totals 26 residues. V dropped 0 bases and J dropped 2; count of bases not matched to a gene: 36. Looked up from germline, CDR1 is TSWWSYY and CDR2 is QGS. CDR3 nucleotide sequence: TGTGCTCTTGGGGAACTAAAACGTAAGGGCTGGGGGCTACAACCGGGGCCATTTCGTAGGACCGATAAACTCATCTTT. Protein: CALGELKRKGWGLQPGPFRRTDKLIF.

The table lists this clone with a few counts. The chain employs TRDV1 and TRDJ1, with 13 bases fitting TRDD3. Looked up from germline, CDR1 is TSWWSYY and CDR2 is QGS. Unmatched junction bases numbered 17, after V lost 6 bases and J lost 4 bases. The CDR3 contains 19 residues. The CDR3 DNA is TGTGCTCTTGGCGATTGGGGATACTGGGGGATACGCCTCGACGATAAACTCATCTTT. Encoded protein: CALGDWGYWGIRLDDKLIF.

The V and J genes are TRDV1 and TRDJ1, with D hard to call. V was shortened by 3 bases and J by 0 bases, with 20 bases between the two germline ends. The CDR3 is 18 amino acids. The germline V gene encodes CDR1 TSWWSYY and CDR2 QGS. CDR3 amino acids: CALGDFGAVIYHTDKLIF. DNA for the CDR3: TGTGCTCTTGGGGATTTCGGGGCTGTGATATATCACACCGATAAACTCATCTTT.

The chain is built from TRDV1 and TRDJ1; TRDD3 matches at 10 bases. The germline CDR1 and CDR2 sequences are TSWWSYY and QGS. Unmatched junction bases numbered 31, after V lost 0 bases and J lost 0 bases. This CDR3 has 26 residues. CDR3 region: CALGELTARSLRELLGDFGYTDKLIF. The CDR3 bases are TGTGCTCTTGGGGAACTAACCGCACGGTCCCTACGGGAACTACTGGGGGATTTCGGGTACACCGATAAACTCATCTTT.

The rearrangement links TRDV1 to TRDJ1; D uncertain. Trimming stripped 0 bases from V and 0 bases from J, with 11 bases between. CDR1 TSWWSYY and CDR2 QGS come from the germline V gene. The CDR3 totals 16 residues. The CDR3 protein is CALGELLTLYTDKLIF. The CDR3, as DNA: TGTGCTCTTGGGGAACTCTTGACCTTGTACACCGATAAACTCATCTTT.

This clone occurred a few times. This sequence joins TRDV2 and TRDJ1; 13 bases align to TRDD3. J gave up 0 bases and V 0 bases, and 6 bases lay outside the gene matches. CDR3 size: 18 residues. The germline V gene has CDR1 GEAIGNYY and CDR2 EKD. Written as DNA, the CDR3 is TGTGCCTGTGACACCAGTACTGGGGGATACGGATACACCGATAAACTCATCTTT. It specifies CACDTSTGGYGYTDKLIF.

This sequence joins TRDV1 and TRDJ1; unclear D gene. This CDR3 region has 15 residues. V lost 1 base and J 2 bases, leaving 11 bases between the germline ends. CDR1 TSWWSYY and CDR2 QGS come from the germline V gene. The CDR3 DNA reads TGTGCTCTTGGGGAACGGAGGGGTAGGACCGATAAACTCATCTTT. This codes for CALGERRGRTDKLIF.

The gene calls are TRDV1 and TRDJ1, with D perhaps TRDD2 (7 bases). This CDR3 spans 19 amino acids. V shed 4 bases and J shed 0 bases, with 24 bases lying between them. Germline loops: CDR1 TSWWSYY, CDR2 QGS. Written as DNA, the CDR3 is TGTGCTCTTGGGGGATCTTTCCTACACCTTGGGGGCTACACCGATAAACTCATCTTT. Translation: CALGGSFLHLGGYTDKLIF.

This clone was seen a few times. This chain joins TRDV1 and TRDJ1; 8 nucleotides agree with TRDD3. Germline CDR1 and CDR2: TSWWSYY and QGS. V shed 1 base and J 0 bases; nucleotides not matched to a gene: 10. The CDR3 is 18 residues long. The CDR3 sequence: CALGEPTTWGKYTDKLIF. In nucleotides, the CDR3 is TGTGCTCTTGGGGAACCTACCACCTGGGGGAAGTACACCGATAAACTCATCTTT.

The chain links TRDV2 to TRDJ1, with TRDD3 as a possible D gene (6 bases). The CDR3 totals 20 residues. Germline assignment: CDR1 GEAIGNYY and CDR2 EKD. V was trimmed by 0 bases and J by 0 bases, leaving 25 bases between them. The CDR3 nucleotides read TGTGCCTGTGACACCGGTTCCGCTGGGGCACTTGGGGAGTACACCGATAAACTCATCTTT. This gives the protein CACDTGSAGALGEYTDKLIF.

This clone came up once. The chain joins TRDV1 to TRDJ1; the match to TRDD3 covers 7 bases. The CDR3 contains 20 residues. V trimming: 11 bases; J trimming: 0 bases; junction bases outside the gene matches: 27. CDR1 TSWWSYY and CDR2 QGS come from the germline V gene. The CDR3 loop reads CAFSRLKGWGLYWYTDKLIF. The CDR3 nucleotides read TGTGCTTTCAGCCGACTCAAGGGCTGGGGGCTATACTGGTACACCGATAAACTCATCTTT.

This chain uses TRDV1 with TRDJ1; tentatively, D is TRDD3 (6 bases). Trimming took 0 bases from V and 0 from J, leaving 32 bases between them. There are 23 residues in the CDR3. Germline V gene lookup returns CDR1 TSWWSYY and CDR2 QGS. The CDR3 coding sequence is TGTGCTCTTGGGGAACTTTCCCCCTACAATGGCTTGCTGGGGAGAGCACACACCGATAAACTCATCTTT. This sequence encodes CALGELSPYNGLLGRAHTDKLIF.

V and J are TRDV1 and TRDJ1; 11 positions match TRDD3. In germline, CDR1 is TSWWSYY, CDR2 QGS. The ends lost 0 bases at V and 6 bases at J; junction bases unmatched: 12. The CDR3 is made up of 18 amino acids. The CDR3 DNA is TGTGCTCTTGGGGAACTATCCTCTGGGGGATACTGGGGATATAAACTCATCTTT. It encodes CALGELSSGGYWGYKLIF.

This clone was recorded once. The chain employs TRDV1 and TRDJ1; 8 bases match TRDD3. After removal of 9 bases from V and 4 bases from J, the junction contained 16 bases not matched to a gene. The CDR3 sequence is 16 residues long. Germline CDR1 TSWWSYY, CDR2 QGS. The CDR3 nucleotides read TGTGCTCTCAGCACCCCAACCTGGGGGAAACGCGATAAACTCATCTTT. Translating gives CALSTPTWGKRDKLIF.

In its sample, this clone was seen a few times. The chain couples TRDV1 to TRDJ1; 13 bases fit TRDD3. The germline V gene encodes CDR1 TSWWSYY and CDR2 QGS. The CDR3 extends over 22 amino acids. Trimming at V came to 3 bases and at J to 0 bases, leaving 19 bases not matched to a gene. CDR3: CALGEGLPNRYWGIRDTDKLIF. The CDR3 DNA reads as TGTGCTCTTGGGGAGGGCCTACCCAATAGGTACTGGGGGATACGGGACACCGATAAACTCATCTTT.

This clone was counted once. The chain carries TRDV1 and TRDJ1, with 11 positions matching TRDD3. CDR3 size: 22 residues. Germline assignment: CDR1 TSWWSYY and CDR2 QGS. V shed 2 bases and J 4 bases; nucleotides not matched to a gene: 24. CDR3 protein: CALGEAPSQQLGDSGTNDKLIF. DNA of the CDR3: TGTGCTCTTGGGGAAGCGCCTTCCCAACAACTGGGGGATAGCGGTACAAACGATAAACTCATCTTT.

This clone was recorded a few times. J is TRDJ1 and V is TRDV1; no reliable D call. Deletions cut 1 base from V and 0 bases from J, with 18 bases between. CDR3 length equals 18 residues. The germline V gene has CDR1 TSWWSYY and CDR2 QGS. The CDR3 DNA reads TGTGCTCTTGGGGAACCCCGAACCGGTGAAGTCCACACCGATAAACTCATCTTT. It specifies CALGEPRTGEVHTDKLIF.

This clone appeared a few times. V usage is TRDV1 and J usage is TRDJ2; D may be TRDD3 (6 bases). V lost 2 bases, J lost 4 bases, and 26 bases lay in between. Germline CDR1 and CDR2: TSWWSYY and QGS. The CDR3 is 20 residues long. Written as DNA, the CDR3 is TGTGCTCTTGGGGAAAAAAACGGATCTCCTTCGGATACTGGGACAGCACAACTCTTCTTT. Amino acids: CALGEKNGSPSDTGTAQLFF.

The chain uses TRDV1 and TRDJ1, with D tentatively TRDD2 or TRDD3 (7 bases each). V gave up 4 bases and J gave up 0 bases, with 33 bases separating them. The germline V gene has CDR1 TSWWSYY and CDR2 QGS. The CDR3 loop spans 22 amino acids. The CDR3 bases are TGTGCTCTTGGGGCTCTTGGTAGCCTTCCTCAACACTTAGGGGGATACACCGATAAACTCATCTTT. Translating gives CALGALGSLPQHLGGYTDKLIF.